One sample yielded the 9 T cell receptor beta chains listed below, sequenced in a study of blood T cell repertoires in COVID-19. Only in-frame clones appear in the TCRdb table, and some are missing; sequencing was by immunoSEQ multiplex PCR. Of over 200,000 clones in the sample, roughly 84% were seen once. Sample: PBMCs or T cells enriched from blood (not recorded which). Every receptor here comes from a woman aged 40 to 50 who had recovered from COVID-19.

The J gene is TRBJ2-1, the V gene TRBV24-1, with D perhaps matching TRBD2 (6 bases). From germline, CDR1 is KGHDR and CDR2 SFDVKD. V dropped 7 bases and J dropped 4 bases, with 13 bases sitting between them. The CDR3 has 14 amino acids. The CDR3 here is CATSRTNQYNEQFF. The CDR3 nucleotides are TGTGCCACCAGCCGGACTAACCAATACAATGAGCAGTTCTTC.

The rearrangement uses TRBV6-4 and TRBJ2-7, with 13 bases aligning to TRBD2. With 7 bases clipped from V and 6 bases from J, the junction kept 12 bases outside the gene matches. The V gene's germline CDR1 is MRHNA and CDR2 SNTAGT. This CDR3 comprises 16 residues. CDR3 nucleotides: TGTGCCAGCAAGATCGAATTGAGACTAGCGGGAGGCGAGCAGTACTTC. The encoded protein is CASKIELRLAGGEQYF.

The chain joins TRBV7-9 to TRBJ1-5, with D hard to call. Trimming stripped 2 bases from V and 7 bases from J, with 9 bases between. Per germline, CDR1 SEHNR and CDR2 FQNEAQ (reference sequence). The CDR3 runs to 13 residues. This chain's CDR3 is CASSLSGGQPQHF. The DNA for the CDR3 is TGTGCCAGCAGCTTAAGTGGAGGCCAGCCCCAGCATTTT.

The rearrangement joins TRBV6-2 or TRBV6-3 to TRBJ2-5; TRBD2 aligns across 7 bases. The CDR3 length is 15 residues. J was trimmed by 1 base and V by 2 bases; bases with no gene match: 4. CDR1 MNHEY and CDR2 SVGEGT come from the germline V gene. CDR3 in amino acids: CASSYPPGGQETQYF. The CDR3 DNA reads TGTGCCAGCAGTTACCCCCCGGGGGGCCAAGAGACCCAGTACTTC.

The chain carries TRBV6-5 and TRBJ2-5; maybe TRBD1 (5 bases). In germline, CDR1 is MNHEY, CDR2 SVGAGI. The length of the CDR3 is 15 residues. V gave up 8 bases and J gave up 3 bases, with 19 bases separating them. CDR3 nucleotide sequence: TGTGCCAGCTCAAAACCACAGGTAGTCGAAGAGACCCAGTACTTC. It encodes CASSKPQVVEETQYF.

The J gene is TRBJ2-2, the V gene TRBV5-5, with D possibly TRBD2 on 5 matching bases. Germline V CDR1 and CDR2: SGHKS, YYEKEE (reference sequence). The V and J ends lost 5 bases and 5 bases respectively, with 16 bases between them. The CDR3 spans 15 residues. In DNA, the CDR3 is TGTGCCAGCAGAAGAGGACGGGAATCAACCGGGGAGCTGTTTTTT. Translated: CASRRGRESTGELFF. The full variable domain, rest sourced from reference TRBV5-5 and TRBJ2-2, is DAGVTQSPTHLIKTRGQQVTLRCSPISGHKSVSWYQQVLGQGPQFIFQYYEKEERGRGNFPDRFSARQFPNYSSELNVNALLLGDSALYLCASRRGRESTGELFFGEGSRLTVL.

The V gene is TRBV6-4, the J gene TRBJ2-7; D call uncertain. Germline V lookup: CDR1 MRHNA, CDR2 SNTAGT. The CDR3 is 15 residues long. Trimming took 1 base from V and 2 from J, leaving 12 bases between them. The CDR3 reads CASSDYLVPAYEQYV. The CDR3 bases are TGTGCCAGCAGTGACTACCTAGTACCAGCCTACGAGCAGTACGTC.

V gene TRBV7-2 combines with J gene TRBJ2-2; the match to TRBD2 covers 10 bases. The CDR3 length is 17 residues. CDR1 and CDR2 from the germline V gene are SGHTA and FQGNSA. V gave up 1 base and J gave up 3 bases; unmatched junction bases: 5. As DNA, the CDR3 is TGTGCCAGCAGCTTAGTATTTCTAGCGGGAGACACCGGGGAGCTGTTTTTT. Amino acids: CASSLVFLAGDTGELFF.

The V and J genes are TRBV5-1 and TRBJ2-2, with TRBD2 matching over 7 bases. Germline V gives CDR1 SGHRS, CDR2 YFSETQ. The CDR3 sequence is 15 residues long. With V trimmed by 6 bases and J by 2 bases, 7 bases remained unmatched. CDR3 sequence (DNA): TGCGCCAGCATGGGAGGGGCTCTTAACACCGGGGAGCTGTTTTTT. This translates into CASMGGALNTGELFF.